This TCR beta chain was recorded in a study of blood T cells in healthy people across ages. At the level of the study: Template switching retrieved approximately one barcoded beta molecule for each two T cells.

This clonotype came up a few times. A second PCR, run for roughly 7 to 12 cycles, used a sample-barcoded 5' primer plus a J-beta primer mix. Paired-end reads containing CDR3 totaled no fewer than 2.5 million for each sample. Each CDR3 protein is one row after TCRdb ran MiXCR on the 5' RACE reads. The sample includes 1.8 million or so distinct CDR3 sequences, about 39% seen only once; the top ten take more than 20%. CDR1 and CDR2 (germline): SGHRS, YFSETQ. CDR3 size: 15 residues. The J segment lost 5 bases and the V segment lost 0 bases, leaving 6 bases of the junction unmatched. A minimum of 7 million PBMCs was isolated per sample.

What was sequenced was blood. The clonotype originates from a human donor in good health. This chain joins TRBV5-1 and TRBJ2-3; 7 bases fit TRBD2. The CDR3 sequence: CASSLDPGRGDTQYF. The DNA for the CDR3 is TGCGCCAGCAGCTTGGACCCAGGGAGGGGAGATACGCAGTATTTT.